These 29 T cell receptor beta chains share one sample of origin, sequenced in a study of cytomegalovirus exposure and HLA in healthy donors (dated by TCRdb to the late 2010s). The library was obtained by the immunoSEQ multiplex PCR assay. The multiplex PCR relied on a mix of 60 forward primers for TCR Vbeta segments and 13 reverse primers for TCR Jbeta segments. TCRdb took over this immuneACCESS table, retaining in-frame rearrangements with V and J assigned. Such tables are incomplete; in checked studies, under half of the missing clones stem from an unresolved V gene, and the remainder is unexplained. Present in this sample are approximately 220,000 clones, about three quarters of which were seen just once. Of the sample, 15% to 18% falls within the top ten clones. Sequenced input: PBMCs. These TCRs come from a man aged 40-49 years in good health and CMV-seronegative.

This chain joins TRBV4-1 and TRBJ2-6; 8 bases fit TRBD2. Germline V CDR1 and CDR2: MGHRA, YSYEKL. This CDR3 region has 18 residues. V trimming: 3 bases; J trimming: 0 bases; junction bases outside the gene matches: 7. The CDR3 loop reads CASSQLAGRSSGANVLTF. The DNA of the CDR3 is TGCGCCAGCAGCCAGTTAGCGGGGCGGAGCTCTGGGGCCAACGTCCTGACTTTC.

This sequence joins TRBV10-3 and TRBJ2-7; 14 bases match TRBD2. V lost 0 bases, J lost 6 bases, and 7 bases stayed unmatched. This CDR3 has 17 residues. The germline V gene encodes CDR1 ENHRY and CDR2 SYGVKD. CDR3 in DNA: TGTGCCATCAGTGAGTCGGGTGGGACTAGCGGGGGTGGCGAGCAGTACTTC. Translated, it gives CAISESGGTSGGGEQYF.

The rearrangement links TRBV5-1 to TRBJ1-6, with 8 bases lining up with TRBD1. Germline CDR1 reads SGHRS; CDR2 reads YFSETQ. Trimming at V came to 5 bases and at J to 9 bases, leaving 7 bases not matched to a gene. The CDR3 contains 14 residues. CDR3 loop: CASRNTGGGSPLHF. The CDR3 nucleotides are TGCGCCAGCAGAAATACAGGGGGAGGTTCACCCCTCCACTTT. Full variable domain (remainder filled in from reference TRBV5-1 and TRBJ1-6): KAGVTQTPRYLIKTRGQQVTLSCSPISGHRSVSWYQQTPGQGLQFLFEYFSETQRNKGNFPGRFSGRQFSNSRSEMNVSTLELGDSALYLCASRNTGGGSPLHFGNGTRLTVT.

The J gene is TRBJ1-2, the V gene TRBV28; 8 nucleotides align to TRBD1. The CDR3 totals 13 residues. The V gene end was trimmed by 4 bases and the J gene end by 8 bases; junction bases not matched to a gene: 6. Looked up from germline, CDR1 is MDHEN and CDR2 is SYDVKM. The CDR3 spells CASSSRQGNGYTF. CDR3 nucleotides: TGTGCCAGCAGTTCTCGACAGGGGAACGGCTACACCTTC.

The genes are TRBV18 and TRBJ2-5, with TRBD1 matching 7 bases. After removal of 3 bases from V and 2 bases from J, the junction contained 6 bases not matched to a gene. The CDR3 is made up of 15 amino acids. The germline CDR1 and CDR2 sequences are KGHSH and LQKENI. CDR3 nucleotides: TGTGCCAGCTCACCTCGGCAGGGGGATCAAGAGACCCAGTACTTC. Its protein product is CASSPRQGDQETQYF.

The gene calls are TRBV19 and TRBJ2-7, with a tentative D call TRBD1 (7 bases). Trimming pared 5 bases from V and 2 bases from J, leaving 10 bases between. Germline loops: CDR1 LNHDA, CDR2 SQIVND (reference sequence). The CDR3 sequence is 13 residues long. CDR3 coding DNA: TGTGCCAGTAGTGCGGGACAGCCCTACGAGCAGTACTTC. Translation gives CASSAGQPYEQYF.

The V gene is TRBV27, the J gene TRBJ2-3, with 8 nucleotides matching TRBD2. Germline-derived CDR1 and CDR2 are MNHEY and SMNVEV (reference sequence). V was clipped by 1 base and J by 0 bases; unmatched bases: 3. This CDR3 has 16 amino acids. CDR3 protein: CASSLWPSGSTDTQYF. The DNA for the CDR3 is TGTGCCAGCAGTTTATGGCCTAGCGGGAGCACAGATACGCAGTATTTT.

This chain uses TRBV2 with TRBJ1-1, with 10 positions matching TRBD1. The germline gives CDR1 SNHLY, CDR2 FYNNEI. The CDR3 loop spans 14 amino acids. V shed 5 bases and J 1 base; nucleotides not matched to a gene: 1. For the CDR3, the DNA is TGTGCCAGCAGTCGGGACAGGGGGAACACTGAAGCTTTCTTT. Protein product: CASSRDRGNTEAFF.

The chain links TRBV4-1 to TRBJ1-3; no clear D. CDR3 length equals 15 residues. With 1 base removed from V and 2 bases from J, the gap between germline ends came to 9 bases. Germline CDR1 reads MGHRA; CDR2 reads YSYEKL. CDR3 loop: CASSQGLAAGNTIYF. In nucleotides, the CDR3 is TGCGCCAGCAGCCAAGGGCTTGCGGCTGGAAACACCATATATTTT.

The chain links TRBV7-9 to TRBJ1-2; TRBD1 matches 7 bases. Germline V gene sequence: CDR1 SEHNR, CDR2 FQNEAQ (reference sequence). V lost 5 bases to trimming and J lost 7 bases; unmatched junction nucleotides: 16. The CDR3 sequence is 16 residues long. Here the CDR3 reads CASSHPKRGGFSGYTF. Here the CDR3 DNA reads TGTGCCAGCAGCCACCCCAAGCGAGGGGGCTTTTCTGGCTACACCTTC.

This clone showed up just once. CDR3 coding DNA: TGTGCCACCGAAGGAGGCTACGAGCAGTACTTC. This translates into CATEGGYEQYF. The V call is TRBV15, the J call TRBJ2-7; maybe TRBD2 (5 bases). CDR3 length: 11 amino acids. With 8 bases removed from V and 3 bases from J, the gap between germline ends came to 8 bases. CDR1 is LNHNV and CDR2 is YYDKDF in the germline V gene (reference sequence).

J is TRBJ2-1 and V is TRBV5-4, with TRBD2 matching 9 bases. After removal of 4 bases from V and 0 bases from J, the junction contained 5 bases not matched to a gene. Germline V gene data show CDR1 as SGHNT and CDR2 as YYREEE (reference sequence). This CDR3 comprises 16 residues. The CDR3 region has the DNA TGTGCCAGCAGCCTTAGCGGGGGCCGCTCCTACAATGAGCAGTTCTTC. Protein: CASSLSGGRSYNEQFF.

J is TRBJ1-1 and V is TRBV28; 8 nucleotides align to TRBD1. The V and J ends lost 6 bases and 4 bases, in that order; junction bases with no gene match: 7. Germline V gives CDR1 MDHEN, CDR2 SYDVKM. There are 14 residues in the CDR3. As DNA, the CDR3 is TGTGCCAGCAGACCCGGACAGGGAGGCACTGAAGCTTTCTTT. Protein sequence: CASRPGQGGTEAFF.

This chain links TRBV27 with TRBJ2-5; TRBD2 might be the D (5 bases). The last part of the DNA fits TRBJ2-7 better; the J call may be wrong. CDR3 length: 13 amino acids. The germline CDR1 and CDR2 sequences are MNHEY and SMNVEV (reference sequence). DNA for the CDR3: TGTGCCAGCAGTCCCTCCGGGGTCTACGAGCAGTACTTC. Its protein is CASSPSGVYEQYF.

The chain is built from TRBV7-3 and TRBJ2-7; TRBD1 matches 8 bases. This CDR3 is built from 14 residues. Germline V gene sequence: CDR1 SGHTA, CDR2 FQGTGA. V shed 4 bases, J shed 6 bases, and the junction held 8 bases outside the gene matches. The CDR3 DNA sequence: TGTGCCAGCAGCTCGGGGACAGGACGAGGCGAGCAGTACTTC. This gives the protein CASSSGTGRGEQYF. Drawing the rest from reference TRBV7-3 and TRBJ2-7, the complete variable domain is GAGVSQTPSNKVTEKGKYVELRCDPISGHTALYWYRQSLGQGPEFLIYFQGTGAADDSGLPNDRFFAVRPEGSVSTLKIQRTERGDSAVYLCASSSGTGRGEQYFGPGTRLTVT.

This clone was observed a handful of times. The chain couples TRBV11-3 to TRBJ2-2; 8 bases align to TRBD2. V lost 11 bases and J lost 3; bases outside the gene matches: 11. The germline V gene has CDR1 SGHNT and CDR2 YENEEA. The length of the CDR3 is 15 residues. Here the CDR3 DNA reads TGTGCCTACAATAGCGGGGAGGCTGACACCGGGGAGCTGTTTTTT. This gives the protein CAYNSGEADTGELFF. The whole variable domain, filled in from reference TRBV11-3 and TRBJ2-2, reads EAGVVQSPRYKIIEKKQPVAFWCNPISGHNTLYWYLQNLGQGPELLIRYENEEAVDDSQLPKDRFSAERLKGVDSTLKIQPAELGDSAVYLCAYNSGEADTGELFFGEGSRLTVL.

This chain links TRBV25-1 with TRBJ1-5; D remains unclear. CDR3 length: 15 residues. V was pared by 4 bases and J by 2 bases, with 12 bases between. Per germline, CDR1 MGHDK and CDR2 SYGVNS. The CDR3 sequence: CASSVGGQGNQPQHF. The CDR3 region has the DNA TGTGCCAGCAGTGTTGGTGGGCAGGGCAATCAGCCCCAGCATTTT.

This chain joins TRBV5-1 and TRBJ2-5; 7 positions match TRBD1. Trimming took 4 bases from V and 1 from J; bases not matched to a gene: 7. Looked up from germline, CDR1 is SGHRS and CDR2 is YFSETQ. The CDR3 loop spans 15 amino acids. CDR3 DNA: TGCGCCAGCAGCGCGCGGACAGGAGTCCAAGAGACCCAGTACTTC. It is translated as CASSARTGVQETQYF. Full variable domain (remainder filled in from reference TRBV5-1 and TRBJ2-5): KAGVTQTPRYLIKTRGQQVTLSCSPISGHRSVSWYQQTPGQGLQFLFEYFSETQRNKGNFPGRFSGRQFSNSRSEMNVSTLELGDSALYLCASSARTGVQETQYFGPGTRLLVL.

This clone has just a few counts. V and J are TRBV9 and TRBJ1-1, with a weak D call TRBD1 (6 bases). The CDR3 is 15 amino acids. Germline CDR1 is SGDLS and CDR2 is YYNGEE. The ends were cut back, 0 bases at V and 3 bases at J, with 12 bases in the middle. The CDR3 bases are TGTGCCAGCAGCGTAGCTACAGGGATGGACACTGAAGCTTTCTTT. This encodes CASSVATGMDTEAFF. Complete variable domain (other parts from reference TRBV9 and TRBJ1-1): DSGVTQTPKHLITATGQRVTLRCSPRSGDLSVYWYQQSLDQGLQFLIQYYNGEERAKGNILERFSAQQFPDLHSELNLSSLELGDSALYFCASSVATGMDTEAFFGQGTRLTVV.

The chain employs TRBV2 and TRBJ2-5, with 10 nucleotides matching TRBD2. CDR1 is SNHLY, CDR2 FYNNEI, per germline. The ends lost 4 bases at V and 5 bases at J; junction bases unmatched: 10. This CDR3 has 16 amino acids. The CDR3 region is CASSAGSGRARETQYF. The DNA for the CDR3 is TGTGCCAGCAGTGCGGGAAGCGGGAGGGCCAGGGAGACCCAGTACTTC.

The chain has TRBV7-3 and TRBJ2-5; TRBD2 agrees at 8 bases. The CDR3 spans 17 residues. CDR1 and CDR2 (germline): SGHTA, FQGTGA. J was trimmed by 5 bases and V by 3 bases; bases with no gene match: 14. CDR3 amino acids: CASSLYGRAKRGETQYF. In nucleotides, the CDR3 is TGTGCCAGCAGCTTGTACGGGAGGGCTAAGCGGGGGGAGACCCAGTACTTC. The complete variable domain, with remaining parts taken from reference TRBV7-3 and TRBJ2-5, reads GAGVSQTPSNKVTEKGKYVELRCDPISGHTALYWYRQSLGQGPEFLIYFQGTGAADDSGLPNDRFFAVRPEGSVSTLKIQRTERGDSAVYLCASSLYGRAKRGETQYFGPGTRLLVL.

This chain uses TRBV6-5 with TRBJ1-2; D unresolved. V was trimmed by 2 bases and J by 4 bases, leaving 14 bases between them. Germline V gene lookup returns CDR1 MNHEY and CDR2 SVGAGI. The CDR3 runs to 15 residues. The CDR3 DNA sequence: TGTGCCAGCAGTTACGGGCAGGCTGGGCTCTATGGCTACACCTTC. As protein: CASSYGQAGLYGYTF.

The J gene is TRBJ2-1, the V gene TRBV19; weak D call: TRBD2 (5 bases). This CDR3 is 15 amino acids long. V gave up 5 bases and J gave up 0 bases, with 11 bases separating them. Germline loops: CDR1 LNHDA, CDR2 SQIVND (reference sequence). The CDR3 loop is CASSWAGSSYNEQFF. In nucleotides, the CDR3 is TGTGCCAGTAGTTGGGCGGGTAGCTCCTACAATGAGCAGTTCTTC.

The V gene is TRBV7-8, the J gene TRBJ2-5, with 8 bases that match TRBD2. This CDR3 has 15 residues. Losses at the gene ends were 4 bases for V and 2 bases for J; bases not matched to a gene: 6. The germline V gene encodes CDR1 SGHVS and CDR2 FQNEAQ. The CDR3 DNA reads as TGTGCCAGCAGCTCCGAGGGCGGGGGGCAAGAGACCCAGTACTTC. Its translation is CASSSEGGGQETQYF.

J is TRBJ1-3 and V is TRBV7-8, with TRBD1 matching 9 bases. This CDR3 has 15 amino acids. Germline values: CDR1 SGHVS, CDR2 FQNEAQ. The trim removed 4 bases at V and 6 bases at J, leaving 7 bases unmatched. CDR3 loop: CASSSRTGAQNTIYF. Written as DNA, the CDR3 is TGTGCCAGCAGCTCAAGGACAGGGGCGCAAAACACCATATATTTT.

The chain links TRBV5-1 to TRBJ1-6; 10 positions agree with TRBD1. The germline CDR1 and CDR2 sequences are SGHRS and YFSETQ. With V trimmed by 0 bases and J by 13 bases, 4 bases remained unmatched. CDR3 length: 14 amino acids. CDR3: CASSLGQGAPPLHF. The DNA for the CDR3 is TGCGCCAGCAGCTTGGGACAGGGGGCCCCCCCCCTCCACTTT.

There are a few counts of this clone. This chain connects TRBV2 to TRBJ1-1; 7 bases map to TRBD1. The CDR3 covers 15 residues. V gave up 5 bases and J gave up 0 bases; unmatched junction bases: 6. The germline V gene encodes CDR1 SNHLY and CDR2 FYNNEI. The CDR3 nucleotides are TGTGCCAGCAGTCAATGGACAGGAATGAACACTGAAGCTTTCTTT. This gives the protein CASSQWTGMNTEAFF.

The gene calls are TRBV5-4 and TRBJ2-7; TRBD1 matches at 9 bases. V gave up 5 bases and J gave up 4 bases; unmatched junction bases: 7. The germline CDR1 and CDR2 sequences are SGHNT and YYREEE (reference sequence). The CDR3 length is 14 residues. CDR3 sequence: CASSFGQGRYEQYF. DNA for the CDR3: TGTGCCAGCAGTTTTGGACAGGGGCGGTACGAGCAGTACTTC.

The rearrangement joins TRBV20-1 to TRBJ1-2; D perhaps matches TRBD1 (6 bases). The CDR3 sequence is 11 residues long. The V gene lost 6 bases and the J gene lost 5 bases, with 10 bases spanning the gap. Germline loops: CDR1 DFQATT, CDR2 SNEGSKA (reference sequence). The CDR3 spells CSAVTGYGYTF. The CDR3 DNA follows: TGCAGTGCAGTAACAGGGTATGGCTACACCTTC.